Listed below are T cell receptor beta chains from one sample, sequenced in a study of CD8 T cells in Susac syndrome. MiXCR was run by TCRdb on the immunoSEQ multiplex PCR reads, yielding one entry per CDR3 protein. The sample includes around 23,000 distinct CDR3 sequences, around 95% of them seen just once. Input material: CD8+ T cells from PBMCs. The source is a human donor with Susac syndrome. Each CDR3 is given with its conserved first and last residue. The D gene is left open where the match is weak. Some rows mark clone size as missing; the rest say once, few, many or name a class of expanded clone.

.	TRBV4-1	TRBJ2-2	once	TGCGCCAGCAGCCAAGTGACACACACCGGGGAGCTGTTTTTT	CASSQVTHTGELFF
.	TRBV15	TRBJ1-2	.	TGTGCCACCAGCAGCTACGACATTCGCTATGGCTACACCTTC	CATSSYDIRYGYTF
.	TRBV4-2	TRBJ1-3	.	TGTGCCAGCAGCCAAGACAGGGTGTCCGGAAACACCATATATTTT	CASSQDRVSGNTIYF
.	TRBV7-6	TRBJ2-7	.	TGTGCCAGCAGCTTAGGGACTGATTCCTACGAGCAGTACTTC	CASSLGTDSYEQYF
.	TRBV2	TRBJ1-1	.	TGTGCCAGCAGATCCTCCTGGGGGGAGGTGAACACTGAAGCTTTCTTT	CASRSSWGEVNTEAFF
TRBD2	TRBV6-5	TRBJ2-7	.	TGTGCCAGCAGTTACTCGGGACTAGCGGGGTCCTACGAGCAGTACTTC	CASSYSGLAGSYEQYF
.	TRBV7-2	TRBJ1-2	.	TGTGCCAGCAGCAAGACAGATGCTAACTATGGCTACACCTTC	CASSKTDANYGYTF
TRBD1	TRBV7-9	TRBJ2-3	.	TGTGCCAGCAGCCTTGGATCTTGGGACAGGGGGCGAGATACGCAGTATTTT	CASSLGSWDRGRDTQYF
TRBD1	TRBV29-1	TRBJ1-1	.	TGCAGCGGCGGACAGGGAGCTGAAGCTTTCTTT	CSGGQGAEAFF
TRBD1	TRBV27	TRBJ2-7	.	TGTGCCAGCAGTCTCCACCCGGGACAGGGGGCAAGCTACGAGCAGTACTTC	CASSLHPGQGASYEQYF
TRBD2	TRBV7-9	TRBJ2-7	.	TGTGCCAGCAGCTTAGTCGGGGGGTGGGACGAGCAGTACTTC	CASSLVGGWDEQYF
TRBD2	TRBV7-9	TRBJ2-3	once	TGTGCCAGCAGCTTGGGGACTACCCTCCCAGATACGCAGTATTTT	CASSLGTTLPDTQYF
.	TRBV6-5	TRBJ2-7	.	TGTGCCAGCAGTTACACGGTTTCCTACGAGCAGTACTTC	CASSYTVSYEQYF
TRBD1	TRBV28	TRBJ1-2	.	TGTGCCAGCAGTTTTCCTGTACAGGGGTACTATGGCTACACCTTC	CASSFPVQGYYGYTF
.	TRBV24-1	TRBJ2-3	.	TGTGCCACCAGTGACTTCGACGTGCTCCAGGGTCAGTATTTT	CATSDFDVLQGQYF